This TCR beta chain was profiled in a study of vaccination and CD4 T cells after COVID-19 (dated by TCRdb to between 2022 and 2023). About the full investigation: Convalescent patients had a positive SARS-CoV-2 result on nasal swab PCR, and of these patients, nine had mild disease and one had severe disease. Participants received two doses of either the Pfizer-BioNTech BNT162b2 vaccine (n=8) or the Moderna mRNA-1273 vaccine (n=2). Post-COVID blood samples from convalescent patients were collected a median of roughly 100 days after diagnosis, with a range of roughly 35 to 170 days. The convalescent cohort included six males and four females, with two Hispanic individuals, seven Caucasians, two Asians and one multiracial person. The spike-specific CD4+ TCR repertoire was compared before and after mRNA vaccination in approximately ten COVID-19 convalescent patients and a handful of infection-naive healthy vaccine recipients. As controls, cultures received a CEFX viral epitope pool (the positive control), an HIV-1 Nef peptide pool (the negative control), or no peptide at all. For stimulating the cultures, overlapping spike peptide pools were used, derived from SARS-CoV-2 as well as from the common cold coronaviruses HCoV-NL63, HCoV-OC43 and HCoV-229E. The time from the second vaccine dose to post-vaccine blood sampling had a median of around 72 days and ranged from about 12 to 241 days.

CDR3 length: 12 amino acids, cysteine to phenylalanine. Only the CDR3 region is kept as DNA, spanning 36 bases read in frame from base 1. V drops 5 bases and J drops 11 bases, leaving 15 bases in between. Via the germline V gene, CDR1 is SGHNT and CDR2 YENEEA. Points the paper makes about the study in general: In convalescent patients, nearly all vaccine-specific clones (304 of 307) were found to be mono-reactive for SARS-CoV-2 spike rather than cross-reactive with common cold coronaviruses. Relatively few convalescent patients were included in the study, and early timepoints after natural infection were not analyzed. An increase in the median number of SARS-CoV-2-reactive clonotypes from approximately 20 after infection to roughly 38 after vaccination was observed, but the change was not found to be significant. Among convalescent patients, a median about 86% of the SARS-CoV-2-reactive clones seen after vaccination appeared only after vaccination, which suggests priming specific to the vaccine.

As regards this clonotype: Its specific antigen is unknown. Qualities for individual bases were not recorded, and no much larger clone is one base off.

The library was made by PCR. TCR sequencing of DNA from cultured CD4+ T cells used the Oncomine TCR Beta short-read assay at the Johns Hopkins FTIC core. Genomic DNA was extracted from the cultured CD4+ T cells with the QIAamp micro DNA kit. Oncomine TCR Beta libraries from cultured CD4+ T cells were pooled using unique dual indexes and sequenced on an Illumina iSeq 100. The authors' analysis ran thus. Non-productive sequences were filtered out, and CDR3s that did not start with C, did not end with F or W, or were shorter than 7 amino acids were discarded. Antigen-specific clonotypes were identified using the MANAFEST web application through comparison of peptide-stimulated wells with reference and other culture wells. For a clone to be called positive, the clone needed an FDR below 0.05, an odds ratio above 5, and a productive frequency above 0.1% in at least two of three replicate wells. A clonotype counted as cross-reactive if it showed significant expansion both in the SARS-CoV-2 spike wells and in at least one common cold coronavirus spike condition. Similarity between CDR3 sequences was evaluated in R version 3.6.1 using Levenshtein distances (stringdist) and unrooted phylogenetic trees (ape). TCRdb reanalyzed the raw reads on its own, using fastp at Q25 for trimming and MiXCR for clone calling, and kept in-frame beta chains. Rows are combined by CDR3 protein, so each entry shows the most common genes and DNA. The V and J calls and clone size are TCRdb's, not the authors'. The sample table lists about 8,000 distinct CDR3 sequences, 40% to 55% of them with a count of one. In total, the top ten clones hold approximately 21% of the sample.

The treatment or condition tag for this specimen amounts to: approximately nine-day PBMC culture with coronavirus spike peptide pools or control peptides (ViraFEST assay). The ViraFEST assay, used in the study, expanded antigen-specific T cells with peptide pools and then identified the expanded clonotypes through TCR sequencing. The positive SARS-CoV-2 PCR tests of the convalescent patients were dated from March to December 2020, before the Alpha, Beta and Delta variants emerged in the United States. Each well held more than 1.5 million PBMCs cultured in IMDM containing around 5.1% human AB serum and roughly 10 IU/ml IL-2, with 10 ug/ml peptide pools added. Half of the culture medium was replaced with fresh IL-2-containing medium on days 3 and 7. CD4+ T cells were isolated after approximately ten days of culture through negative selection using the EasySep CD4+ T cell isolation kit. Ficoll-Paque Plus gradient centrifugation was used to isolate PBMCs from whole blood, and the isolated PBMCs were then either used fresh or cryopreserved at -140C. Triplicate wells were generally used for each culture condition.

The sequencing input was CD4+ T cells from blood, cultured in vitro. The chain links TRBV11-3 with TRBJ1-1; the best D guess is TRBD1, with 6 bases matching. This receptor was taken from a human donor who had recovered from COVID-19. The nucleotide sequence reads TGTGCCAGCAGCATAGGACAGAGTCAGGCTTTCTTT. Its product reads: CASSIGQSQAFF.